This TCR beta chain was captured by sequencing in a study of radiotherapy plus CTLA-4 blockade in lung cancer (dated by TCRdb to 2017 to 2018). Background on the whole study: Among the enrolled patients, roughly 17% had an objective response, and 31% reached disease control.

In regard to this clone: Which antigen it targets is not known. No base-level quality is on record; no much larger clone is a single base apart.

Summary of the overall study and its limitations: The strongest predictors of response were reported to be early dynamic shifts in blood T cell clones along with a rise in serum interferon-beta following radiation. TCR clones derived from tumors expanded in peripheral blood after treatment with radiotherapy and ipilimumab.

Receptor amplification or capture employed the immunoSEQ multiplex PCR assay. What TCRdb holds here is the immuneACCESS table cut down to in-frame rearrangements. Part of the clones is not present; checked against another copy, under half of the missing clones reflect an unresolved V gene, and the others are unexplained. This sample gives 120,000 or so clones in total; roughly 80% of them show up just once. In total, the top ten clones hold 4.5% to 5.5% of the sample. According to the germline V gene, CDR1 reads SGHRS and CDR2 reads YFSETQ. Measured from the cysteine to the phenylalanine, the CDR3 is 13 residues long. Here the CDR3 DNA is all that survives: 39 bases in frame from base 1. The junction carries 8 bases between V and J, which are trimmed by 4 bases and 1 base respectively. The study tested focal radiation therapy combined with CTLA-4 blockade (ipilimumab) in patients with chemo-refractory metastatic non-small-cell lung cancer.

Here the sequenced sample was peripheral blood, taken from a patient treated with radiotherapy plus ipilimumab. The sequence was collected from a human donor with non-small cell lung cancer who had a partial response to radiotherapy plus ipilimumab. Recombination joined TRBV5-1 with TRBJ1-1, with the D segment identity uncertain. CDR3 region: CASSRGGNTEAFF. The DNA sequence follows: TGCGCCAGCAGCCGCGGAGGGAACACTGAAGCTTTCTTT. With the portions outside the CDR3 filled from the reference TRBV5-1 and TRBJ1-1 genes, the complete variable region becomes KAGVTQTPRYLIKTRGQQVTLSCSPISGHRSVSWYQQTPGQGLQFLFEYFSETQRNKGNFPGRFSGRQFSNSRSEMNVSTLELGDSALYLCASSRGGNTEAFFGQGTRLTVV.